These 30 T cell receptor beta chains came from one sample sequenced in a study of shared clonotypes between healthy human individuals. The table came from immunoSEQ multiplex PCR; TCRdb's copy has only in-frame clones and leaves some out. This table holds under 2,500,000 clones, roughly 95% found once. Sequences were obtained from naive CD4+ T cells sorted from blood. Subset defined: CD45RA+ positively selected. These receptors came from a man between 18 and 29 years old in good health.

V is TRBV4-1 and J is TRBJ1-6; a possible D gene is TRBD1 (5 bases). Trimming cost V 2 bases and J 6 bases, with 26 bases left between them. In germline, CDR1 is MGHRA, CDR2 YSYEKL. This CDR3 has 20 residues. CDR3 bases: TGCGCCAGCAGCCAAAGGTCGCAGGGTAATATGGAACCCTCTAATTCACCCCTCCACTTT. This codes for CASSQRSQGNMEPSNSPLHF.

This clone has just one count. One junction end disagrees with the germline gene, perhaps due to a read error. The chain has TRBV10-1 and TRBJ2-7; possible D gene TRBD1, 5 bases. The CDR3 loop spans 17 amino acids. Germline CDR1 is WNHNN and CDR2 is SYGVQD (reference sequence). CDR3 protein: CVSSGEIRAGYSYEQYF. CDR3 nucleotides: TGCGTCAGCAGTGGGGAAATCAGGGCAGGCTACTCCTACGAGCAGTACTTC.

This rearrangement joins TRBV27 to TRBJ1-6; D gene unclear. The V gene's germline CDR1 is MNHEY and CDR2 SMNVEV (reference sequence). This CDR3 has 12 residues. The V gene lost 5 bases and the J gene lost 8 bases, with 7 bases spanning the gap. For the CDR3, the DNA is TGTGCCAGCAGTGAACAGTATTCACCCCTCCACTTT. Its translation is CASSEQYSPLHF.

The chain joins TRBV5-1 to TRBJ2-5; 14 bases agree with TRBD2. In germline, CDR1 is SGHRS, CDR2 YFSETQ. The CDR3 runs to 15 residues. With V trimmed by 6 bases and J by 5 bases, 6 bases remained unmatched. The CDR3 region is CASMTSGGAWETQYF. As DNA, the CDR3 is TGCGCCAGCATGACTAGCGGGGGGGCCTGGGAGACCCAGTACTTC.

The chain couples TRBV6-6 to TRBJ1-5; D may be TRBD1 (5 bases). Germline V gene sequence: CDR1 MNHNY, CDR2 SVGAGI (reference sequence). Trimming removed 0 bases at V and 6 bases at J, with 12 bases between. There are 15 residues in the CDR3. CDR3 nucleotides: TGTGCCAGCAGTTACTCGGCGCAGGGTCTTCAGCCCCAGCATTTT. It is translated as CASSYSAQGLQPQHF.

The chain couples TRBV27 to TRBJ2-7, with D unclear. The CDR3 totals 13 residues. Germline loops: CDR1 MNHEY, CDR2 SMNVEV (reference sequence). Deletions cut 6 bases from V and 0 bases from J, with 9 bases between. DNA for the CDR3: TGTGCCAGCAGGACACTGAGCTCCTACGAGCAGTACTTC. Protein sequence: CASRTLSSYEQYF.

V gene TRBV6-5 combines with J gene TRBJ2-5, with 9 bases that match TRBD1. The V and J ends lost 6 bases and 4 bases, in that order; junction bases with no gene match: 6. CDR1 MNHEY and CDR2 SVGAGI come from the germline V gene. The CDR3 loop spans 14 amino acids. In nucleotides, the CDR3 is TGTGCCAGCAGAATCACAGGGGGCCGAGAGACCCAGTACTTC. This encodes CASRITGGRETQYF.

This chain links TRBV13 with TRBJ1-2; no firm D call. Germline V gene data show CDR1 as PRHDT and CDR2 as FYEKMQ (reference sequence). This CDR3 has 14 residues. Trimming shortened V by 4 bases and J by 1 base, and 10 bases separated the two germline ends. The CDR3 reads CASSSPGRNYGYTF. For the CDR3, the DNA is TGTGCCAGCAGCTCGCCAGGTCGTAACTATGGCTACACCTTC.

The genes are TRBV4-1 and TRBJ2-7; 11 positions match TRBD2. Germline CDR1 is MGHRA and CDR2 is YSYEKL. Trimming took 5 bases from V and 3 from J; bases not matched to a gene: 6. This CDR3 is built from 15 residues. Here the CDR3 reads CASSSGLAANYEQYF. The CDR3 region has the DNA TGCGCCAGCAGCTCGGGACTAGCGGCAAACTACGAGCAGTACTTC.

This CDR3 is CASSLGQGIGYGYTF. Here the CDR3 DNA reads TGTGCCAGCAGCTTGGGACAGGGGATTGGCTATGGCTACACCTTC. The chain uses TRBV5-5 and TRBJ1-2; 8 bases fit TRBD1. The germline gives CDR1 SGHKS, CDR2 YYEKEE (reference sequence). The ends lost 0 bases at V and 4 bases at J; junction bases unmatched: 5. This CDR3 has 15 amino acids.

On this clone itself: The same CDR3 is also encoded by other DNA sequences in this sample. This rearrangement joins TRBV19 to TRBJ2-6; D remains ambiguous. Germline assignment: CDR1 LNHDA and CDR2 SQIVND (reference sequence). The CDR3 runs to 13 residues. V was trimmed by 2 bases and J by 4 bases, leaving 3 bases between them. The CDR3 protein is CASSISGANVLTF. CDR3 sequence (DNA): TGTGCCAGTAGTATATCGGGGGCCAACGTCCTGACTTTC.

The V call is TRBV7-9, the J call TRBJ2-5; perhaps TRBD1 as D (6 bases). This CDR3 has 15 amino acids. Germline V gene sequence: CDR1 SEHNR, CDR2 FQNEAQ (reference sequence). The germline V and J ends were trimmed by 5 bases and 1 base, with 14 bases remaining between them. This CDR3 is CASSPGARGQETQYF. The CDR3 nucleotides are TGTGCCAGCAGCCCCGGGGCCAGGGGCCAAGAGACCCAGTACTTC.

The chain joins TRBV30 to TRBJ2-5; 9 nucleotides line up with TRBD2. The CDR3 has 16 amino acids. The trim removed 1 base at V and 5 bases at J, leaving 11 bases unmatched. Germline CDR1 GTSNPN, CDR2 SVGIG (reference sequence). CDR3 residues: CAWSGGAGGPQETQYF. The CDR3 coding sequence is TGTGCCTGGAGTGGTGGAGCGGGGGGCCCACAGGAGACCCAGTACTTC.

V gene TRBV30 combines with J gene TRBJ2-3, with D possibly being TRBD2 (5 bases). The CDR3 length is 13 residues. Germline V lookup: CDR1 GTSNPN, CDR2 SVGIG (reference sequence). V was clipped by 3 bases and J by 2 bases, with 9 bases between them. CDR3 in amino acids: CAWRRANTDTQYF. In DNA, the CDR3 is TGTGCCTGGAGGAGGGCAAACACAGATACGCAGTATTTT. Full variable domain (outside the CDR3, taken from reference TRBV30 and TRBJ2-3): SQTIHQWPATLVQPVGSPLSLECTVEGTSNPNLYWYRQAAGRGLQLLFYSVGIGQISSEVPQNLSASRPQDRQFILSSKKLLLSDSGFYLCAWRRANTDTQYFGPGTRLTVL.

This clone was seen a single time. The V gene is TRBV7-2, the J gene TRBJ1-6; D is undetermined. Deletions cut 0 bases from V and 8 bases from J, with 11 bases between. Germline V gene lookup returns CDR1 SGHTA and CDR2 FQGNSA. The CDR3 covers 15 residues. In DNA form, the CDR3 reads TGTGCCAGCAGCTTAGCTATCAGCCAGGATTCACCCCTCCACTTT. Amino acids: CASSLAISQDSPLHF.

The chain is built from TRBV28 and TRBJ1-1, with a possible D match to TRBD1 (6 bases). The CDR3 length is 13 residues. V was shortened by 7 bases and J by 5 bases, with 14 bases between the two germline ends. Germline V lookup: CDR1 MDHEN, CDR2 SYDVKM. The CDR3 nucleotides read TGTGCCAGCATCCTAGGAGGGGGGACTGAAGCTTTCTTT. As protein: CASILGGGTEAFF.

The chain joins TRBV11-2 to TRBJ2-1, with 9 bases aligning to TRBD2. Germline values: CDR1 SGHAT, CDR2 FQNNGV. This CDR3 has 14 amino acids. V lost 7 bases, J lost 4 bases, and 5 bases stayed unmatched. The CDR3 nucleotides are TGTGCCAGCACCCCGGCGGGGGGGTACAATGAGCAGTTCTTC. Protein product: CASTPAGGYNEQFF.

Points on this clone: This CDR3 is also generated by other DNA sequences in the sample. The rearrangement links TRBV20-1 to TRBJ2-1; 7 nucleotides agree with TRBD2. V was pared by 1 base and J by 10 bases, with 1 base of the junction left unmatched. CDR1 DFQATT and CDR2 SNEGSKA come from the germline V gene (reference sequence). The CDR3 extends over 11 amino acids. CDR3 loop: CSARGAGEQFF. The CDR3, as DNA: TGCAGTGCTAGAGGAGCGGGGGAGCAGTTCTTC.

V is TRBV7-8 and J is TRBJ2-4, with TRBD1 identical over 9 bases. CDR3 length: 17 amino acids. Germline V CDR1 and CDR2: SGHVS, FQNEAQ. The V and J ends lost 1 base and 1 base, in that order; junction bases with no gene match: 5. The CDR3 region is CASSLGLDRGAKNIQYF. The CDR3 nucleotides read TGTGCCAGCAGCTTAGGCCTCGACAGGGGGGCCAAAAACATTCAGTACTTC.

The rearrangement links TRBV28 to TRBJ1-2; D remains unclear. Germline-derived CDR1 and CDR2 are MDHEN and SYDVKM. The CDR3 extends over 13 amino acids. Trimming cost V 4 bases and J 4 bases, with 10 bases left between them. CDR3 in DNA: TGTGCCAGCAGTTCTGACACTTTCTATGGCTACACCTTC. Amino acid sequence: CASSSDTFYGYTF.

The J gene is TRBJ2-2, the V gene TRBV5-1; tentative D call: TRBD1 (6 bases). The CDR3 is made up of 16 amino acids. Germline V gene data show CDR1 as SGHRS and CDR2 as YFSETQ. V was cut by 4 bases and J by 1 base, with 14 bases left in between. The CDR3 region has the DNA TGCGCCAGCAGCCGTACCGGGACACTGAACACCGGGGAGCTGTTTTTT. This gives the protein CASSRTGTLNTGELFF.

This chain links TRBV6-6 with TRBJ2-7; TRBD1 is a possible D gene (6 bases). Trimming pared 7 bases from V and 5 bases from J, leaving 21 bases between. The germline V gene encodes CDR1 MNHNY and CDR2 SVGAGI (reference sequence). The CDR3 has 15 amino acids. The CDR3 protein is CASTLRGSEIHEQYF. CDR3 DNA: TGTGCCAGCACCTTAAGGGGGAGTGAAATCCACGAGCAGTACTTC.

The chain carries TRBV5-1 and TRBJ1-4, with TRBD1 matching over 10 bases. The CDR3 loop spans 14 amino acids. Trimming at V came to 0 bases and at J to 10 bases, leaving 3 bases not matched to a gene. CDR1 SGHRS and CDR2 YFSETQ come from the germline V gene. CDR3 sequence: CASSLEGQGGKLFF. The CDR3 coding sequence is TGCGCCAGCAGCTTGGAAGGACAGGGGGGAAAACTGTTTTTT.

V and J are TRBV30 and TRBJ2-7; 7 bases line up with TRBD2. CDR1 GTSNPN and CDR2 SVGIG come from the germline V gene (reference sequence). The V segment lost 7 bases and the J segment 3 bases; nucleotides outside the gene matches: 12. The CDR3 is 14 residues long. The CDR3 bases are TGTGCCTTGTCCCGGGAGGCCTCCTTCTACGAGCAGTACTTC. Protein product: CALSREASFYEQYF.

This clone is a singleton in its sample. CDR3 DNA: TGTGCCAGTCCTCCGGACCCGTACGAGCAGTACTTC. Translation: CASPPDPYEQYF. The chain joins TRBV7-5 to TRBJ2-7. TRBV7-5 represents a pseudogene. The CDR3 covers 12 residues.

Of note for this clone: This specimen includes other DNA sequences encoding the same CDR3. This rearrangement joins TRBV6-1 to TRBJ2-7; either TRBD1 or TRBD2 may fit D (5 bases each). V lost 2 bases, J lost 4 bases, and 12 bases lay in between. This CDR3 region has 14 residues. Germline assignment: CDR1 MNHNS and CDR2 SASEGT. The CDR3 nucleotides are TGTGCCAGCAGTGAAAGTGGGACCCCGTACGAGCAGTACTTC. This translates into CASSESGTPYEQYF.

The chain recombines TRBV28 with TRBJ2-7; no definite D call. Germline CDR1 MDHEN, CDR2 SYDVKM. CDR3 length equals 13 residues. V lost 6 bases to trimming and J lost 2 bases, with 11 bases between them. The CDR3 loop reads CASSPVNPYEQYF. CDR3 DNA: TGTGCCAGCAGCCCAGTAAACCCCTACGAGCAGTACTTC. Using reference TRBV28 and TRBJ2-7 for the parts outside the CDR3, the full variable domain is DVKVTQSSRYLVKRTGEKVFLECVQDMDHENMFWYRQDPGLGLRLIYFSYDVKMKEKGDIPEGYSVSREKKERFSLILESASTNQTSMYLCASSPVNPYEQYFGPGTRLTVT.

About this clone: Other DNA sequences from this sample encode an identical CDR3 as well. The CDR3 region is CASSLEYEQYF. CDR3 coding DNA: TGTGCCAGCAGCCTTGAATACGAGCAGTACTTC. This chain uses TRBV5-8 with TRBJ2-7; D remains unclear. The CDR3 length is 11 residues. Trimming pared 4 bases from V and 4 bases from J, leaving 6 bases between. Germline V gene sequence: CDR1 SGHTS, CDR2 YDEGEE. Using reference TRBV5-8 and TRBJ2-7 for the parts outside the CDR3, the full variable domain is EAGVTQSPTHLIKTRGQQATLRCSPISGHTSVYWYQQALGLGLQFLLWYDEGEERNRGNFPPRFSGRQFPNYSSELNVNALELEDSALYLCASSLEYEQYFGPGTRLTVT.

V and J are TRBV30 and TRBJ1-2; D perhaps matches TRBD1 (5 bases). Trimming cost V 3 bases and J 2 bases, with 7 bases left between them. CDR1 is GTSNPN, CDR2 SVGIG, per germline (reference sequence). This CDR3 is 12 amino acids long. The CDR3 reads CAWRGGNYGYTF. DNA for the CDR3: TGTGCCTGGAGGGGGGGAAACTATGGCTACACCTTC.

The chain couples TRBV9 to TRBJ2-2; 7 bases fit TRBD1. CDR3 length: 14 amino acids. Germline V gene data show CDR1 as SGDLS and CDR2 as YYNGEE. V trimming: 6 bases; J trimming: 1 base; junction bases outside the gene matches: 3. In DNA form, the CDR3 reads TGTGCCAGCAAACAGGGGCAGAACACCGGGGAGCTGTTTTTT. Translated, it gives CASKQGQNTGELFF.